One sample yielded the 18 T cell receptor beta chains listed below, sequenced in a study of human T cells and chemical hapten exposure (dated by TCRdb to the early 2020s). The time point label on this specimen signifies: patch test 1, 2 weeks after DPC sensitization. Taken with the paper, the label for treatment or condition translates to: therapeutic diphenylcyclopropenone sensitization with weekly scalp DPC. Libraries were built with RACE. Sequenced on a NextSeq 500. The public sequencing data were trimmed at Q25 with fastp and processed into clonotypes with MiXCR by TCRdb, which kept only in-frame beta chains. Rows are unified per CDR3 protein, each entry keeping the most common DNA and genes. In this sample the table shows 300,000 to 400,000 distinct CDR3 sequences, under 8% of which occur a single time. The ten largest clones take up around 8.2% of the sample. Specimen: whole blood, collected in connection with sensitization to the hapten diphenylcyclopropenone (DPC). The receptors come from a woman younger than 30 with alopecia areata. Some clones in this sample may be carry-over from other donors' samples.

This clonotype showed up just a few times. The CDR3 nucleotides are TGTGCCAGCAGTCCAGGGACTAGCGGGGGGAAAGATACGCAGTATTTT. It codes for CASSPGTSGGKDTQYF. This chain uses TRBV6-5 with TRBJ2-3; 15 nucleotides line up with TRBD2. J lost 5 bases, V lost 5 bases, and 5 bases had no gene match. Germline V gene sequence: CDR1 MNHEY, CDR2 SVGAGI. The CDR3 has 16 amino acids.

This clonotype showed up many times. This chain joins TRBV6-5 and TRBJ2-1; TRBD1 aligns across 8 bases. V shed 6 bases, J shed 11 bases, and the junction held 12 bases outside the gene matches. This CDR3 is 14 amino acids long. Per the germline V gene, CDR1 is MNHEY and CDR2 is SVGAGI. The CDR3 region has the DNA TGTGCCAGCAGAGTGACAGGGGCCGTGGGTCAGCAGTTCTTC. Its protein product is CASRVTGAVGQQFF.

This clonotype was counted between two and nine times. This chain links TRBV27 with TRBJ1-5; D is perhaps TRBD1 (5 bases). With 0 bases removed from V and 0 bases from J, the gap between germline ends came to 21 bases. Germline V lookup: CDR1 MNHEY, CDR2 SMNVEV (reference sequence). This CDR3 is 20 amino acids long. CDR3 DNA: TGTGCCAGCAGTTTATCCCGCATAGGCTCCGACAGTTATAGCAATCAGCCCCAGCATTTT. It yields the protein CASSLSRIGSDSYSNQPQHF.

This clonotype has at least ten counts. The V gene is TRBV10-3, the J gene TRBJ2-7, with 10 positions matching TRBD1. Germline values: CDR1 ENHRY, CDR2 SYGVKD. The CDR3 is 16 amino acids. The V gene end was trimmed by 3 bases and the J gene end by 1 base; junction bases not matched to a gene: 6. The CDR3 coding sequence is TGTGCCATCAGTGATCAAGACAGGGGGCAGTCCTACGAGCAGTACTTC. Its translation: CAISDQDRGQSYEQYF.

This chain uses TRBV20-1 with TRBJ2-1; tentative D call: TRBD2 (5 bases). In germline, CDR1 is DFQATT, CDR2 SNEGSKA (reference sequence). V was trimmed by 0 bases and J by 4 bases, leaving 13 bases between them. The CDR3 runs 15 residues. The DNA of the CDR3 is TGCAGTGCTAGAGATTTAAGGACTTCTTACAATGAGCAGTTCTTC. Its translation is CSARDLRTSYNEQFF.

This clonotype was seen a handful of times. The J gene is TRBJ2-7, the V gene TRBV5-1; D remains unclear. V shed 4 bases and J shed 0 bases, with 11 bases lying between them. The germline gives CDR1 SGHRS, CDR2 YFSETQ. The CDR3 spans 14 residues. The CDR3 protein is CASSPGRDSYEQYF. CDR3 DNA: TGCGCCAGCAGCCCTGGTCGAGACTCCTACGAGCAGTACTTC. The whole variable domain, remainder taken from reference TRBV5-1 and TRBJ2-7, is KAGVTQTPRYLIKTRGQQVTLSCSPISGHRSVSWYQQTPGQGLQFLFEYFSETQRNKGNFPGRFSGRQFSNSRSEMNVSTLELGDSALYLCASSPGRDSYEQYFGPGTRLTVT.

J is TRBJ1-1 and V is TRBV16; D gene unclear. Per germline, CDR1 KGHSY and CDR2 FQNENV. V was trimmed by 4 bases and J by 8 bases, leaving 11 bases between them. The CDR3 has 12 residues. The CDR3 nucleotides read TGTGCCAGCAGCCCACCGGGCTTCGAAGCTTTCTTT. This gives the protein CASSPPGFEAFF.

This clonotype came up a few times. The chain is built from TRBV5-1 and TRBJ2-3; unclear D gene. The CDR3 contains 14 residues. The V end lost 5 bases, the J end lost 1 base, and 11 bases lay between the germline ends. The V gene's germline CDR1 is SGHRS and CDR2 YFSETQ. This CDR3 is CASRAALGTDTQYF. The CDR3 region has the DNA TGCGCCAGCAGGGCCGCATTAGGCACAGATACGCAGTATTTT.

This clonotype has a handful of counts. CDR3 sequence: CASRQVGVNTEAFF. The CDR3 DNA follows: TGTGCCAGCAGACAGGTTGGGGTAAACACTGAAGCTTTCTTT. The chain links TRBV7-3 to TRBJ1-1; D might be TRBD1 (5 bases). This CDR3 contains 14 residues. The germline V and J ends were trimmed by 6 bases and 2 bases, with 13 bases remaining between them. Germline V lookup: CDR1 SGHTA, CDR2 FQGTGA.

The chain employs TRBV5-1 and TRBJ1-2, with 12 bases aligning to TRBD1. The CDR3 totals 14 residues. Unmatched junction bases numbered 7, after V lost 6 bases and J lost 7 bases. CDR1 and CDR2 (germline): SGHRS, YFSETQ. Written as DNA, the CDR3 is TGCGCCAGCAAACCGGGACAGGGGGCCTCTGGCTACACCTTC. Translating it yields CASKPGQGASGYTF.

This clonotype has a handful of counts. This chain joins TRBV29-1 and TRBJ1-6; 7 bases align to TRBD1. The CDR3 has 14 amino acids. The junction had 6 bases not matched to a gene; V was cut back by 4 bases and J by 6 bases. The germline V gene has CDR1 SQVTM and CDR2 ANQGSEA. The CDR3 DNA follows: TGCAGCGTTGCTGCCGGGACAGTTAATTCACCCCTCCACTTT. Its protein product is CSVAAGTVNSPLHF.

The V gene is TRBV7-9, the J gene TRBJ1-6; D is unclear. Germline CDR1 and CDR2: SEHNR and FQNEAQ (reference sequence). The length of the CDR3 is 14 residues. With 1 base removed from V and 5 bases from J, the gap between germline ends came to 6 bases. CDR3 bases: TGTGCCAGCAGCTTAGACACTCATAATTCACCCCTCCACTTT. Translated, it gives CASSLDTHNSPLHF.

This clonotype was recorded many times. The chain combines TRBV24-1 with TRBJ2-1; 9 bases align to TRBD1. The CDR3 is 17 residues long. Trimming removed 4 bases from V and 1 base from J; junction bases left unmatched: 7. Germline V lookup: CDR1 KGHDR, CDR2 SFDVKD. CDR3 nucleotide sequence: TGTGCCACCAGTGACCGAACAGGGGGCGGATCCTACAATGAGCAGTTCTTC. Translating gives CATSDRTGGGSYNEQFF.

This clonotype was counted ten times or more. The CDR3 protein is CAISELAEQYF. The CDR3 DNA sequence: TGTGCCATCAGTGAGTTGGCTGAGCAGTACTTC. The chain recombines TRBV10-3 with TRBJ2-7; D gene ambiguous. Germline V CDR1 and CDR2: ENHRY, SYGVKD. This CDR3 has 11 amino acids. With 1 base removed from V and 7 bases from J, the gap between germline ends came to 5 bases.

The chain uses TRBV4-1 and TRBJ1-3, with D uncertain. V gave up 4 bases and J gave up 0 bases, with 13 bases separating them. The CDR3 is 16 amino acids. Germline V CDR1 and CDR2: MGHRA, YSYEKL. CDR3 sequence reads: CASSPIVVSSGNTIYF. The CDR3 nucleotides are TGCGCCAGCAGCCCCATTGTCGTTAGCTCTGGAAACACCATATATTTT.

This clonotype has ten or more counts. The chain links TRBV29-1 to TRBJ2-1, with TRBD1 matching over 9 bases. The germline V gene has CDR1 SQVTM and CDR2 ANQGSEA. The CDR3 consists of 15 residues. V was clipped by 0 bases and J by 6 bases; unmatched bases: 6. The CDR3 protein is CSVEDRTGVANEQFF. The CDR3 DNA reads as TGCAGCGTTGAAGATAGGACAGGGGTCGCCAATGAGCAGTTCTTC.

This chain joins TRBV6-5 and TRBJ2-6, with D perhaps matching TRBD1 or TRBD2 (5 bases each). Trimming left V 0 bases short and J 0 bases short, with 6 bases between. Germline V gene data show CDR1 as MNHEY and CDR2 as SVGAGI. This CDR3 has 16 amino acids. The CDR3 here is CASSYSGDSGANVLTF. The CDR3 DNA reads TGTGCCAGCAGTTACTCGGGGGACTCTGGGGCCAACGTCCTGACTTTC.

The chain employs TRBV4-2 and TRBJ2-3, with D possibly matching TRBD2 (5 bases). Germline CDR1 is LGHNA and CDR2 is YNFKEQ. Trimming stripped 1 base from V and 0 bases from J, with 14 bases between. This CDR3 has 17 residues. CDR3 coding DNA: TGTGCCAGCAGCCAAGGGGTTGGTGGACTGAGCACAGATACGCAGTATTTT. Its protein is CASSQGVGGLSTDTQYF.